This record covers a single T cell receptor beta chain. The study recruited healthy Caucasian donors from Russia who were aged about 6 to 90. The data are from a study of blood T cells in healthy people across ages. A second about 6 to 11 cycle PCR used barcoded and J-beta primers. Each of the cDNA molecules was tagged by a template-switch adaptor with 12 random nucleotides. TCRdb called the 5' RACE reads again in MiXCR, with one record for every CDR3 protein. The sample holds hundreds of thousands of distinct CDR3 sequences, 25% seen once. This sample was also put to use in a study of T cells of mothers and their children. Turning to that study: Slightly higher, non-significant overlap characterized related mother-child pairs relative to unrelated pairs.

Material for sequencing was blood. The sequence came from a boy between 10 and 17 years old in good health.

This CDR3 reads CASTETPGSGRYF. As DNA, the CDR3 is TGTGCCAGCACCGAGACTCCTGGAAGTGGGCGATACTTC. The chain carries TRBV7-2 and TRBJ2-5; no clear D gene. Trimming stripped 7 bases from V and 14 bases from J, with 23 bases between. Germline loops: CDR1 SGHTA, CDR2 FQGNSA. The CDR3 has 13 residues.